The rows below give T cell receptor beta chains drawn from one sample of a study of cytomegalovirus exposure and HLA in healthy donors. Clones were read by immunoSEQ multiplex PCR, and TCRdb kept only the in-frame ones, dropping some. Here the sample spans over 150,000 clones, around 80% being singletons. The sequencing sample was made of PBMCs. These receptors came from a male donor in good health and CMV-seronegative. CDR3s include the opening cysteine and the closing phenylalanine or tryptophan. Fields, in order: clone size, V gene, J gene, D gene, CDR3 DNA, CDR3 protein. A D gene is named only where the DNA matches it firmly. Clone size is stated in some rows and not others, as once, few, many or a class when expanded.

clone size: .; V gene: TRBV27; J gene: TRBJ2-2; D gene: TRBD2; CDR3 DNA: TGTGCCAGCCTATCCCTGAGCGGGGGGCTAAACACCGGGGAGCTGTTTTTT; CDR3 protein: CASLSLSGGLNTGELFF
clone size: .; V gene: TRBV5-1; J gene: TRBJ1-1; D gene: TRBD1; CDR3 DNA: TGCGCCAGCAGCTCGAATGGACAGGGATCCAACACTGAAGCTTTCTTT; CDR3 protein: CASSSNGQGSNTEAFF
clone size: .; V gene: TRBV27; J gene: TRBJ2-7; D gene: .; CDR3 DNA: TGTGCCAGCAGTTTACGGGGACACTCCTCCTACGAGCAGTACTTC; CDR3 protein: CASSLRGHSSYEQYF
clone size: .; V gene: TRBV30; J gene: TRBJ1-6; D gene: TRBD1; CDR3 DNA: TGTGCCTGGAGTCAACTCGGACAGGGCGCCGCACCCCTCCACTTT; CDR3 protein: CAWSQLGQGAAPLHF
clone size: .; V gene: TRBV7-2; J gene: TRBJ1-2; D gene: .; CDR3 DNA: TGTGCCAGCAGCCCGCAGACAGGAGATAACTATGGCTACACCTTC; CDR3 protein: CASSPQTGDNYGYTF
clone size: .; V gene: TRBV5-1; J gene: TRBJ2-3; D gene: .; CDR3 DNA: TGCGCCAGCAGCTCGCAACCATCAGAAAACACAGATACGCAGTATTTT; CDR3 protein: CASSSQPSENTDTQYF
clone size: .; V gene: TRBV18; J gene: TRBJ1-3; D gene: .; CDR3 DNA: TGTGCCAGCTCACGAGACAGGTCTGGAAACACCATATATTTT; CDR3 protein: CASSRDRSGNTIYF
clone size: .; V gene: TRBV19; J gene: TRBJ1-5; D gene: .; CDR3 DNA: TGTGCCAGTAGTATAGACCACAGGGTTCAGCCCCAGCATTTT; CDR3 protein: CASSIDHRVQPQHF
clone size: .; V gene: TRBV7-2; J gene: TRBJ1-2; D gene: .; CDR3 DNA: TGTGCCAGCAGCTCAGGATTGGGTCCGACCCCTTTCTATGGCTACACCTTC; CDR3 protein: CASSSGLGPTPFYGYTF
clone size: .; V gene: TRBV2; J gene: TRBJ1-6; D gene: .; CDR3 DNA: TGTGCCAGCAGGGACTGGGAAGATTCACCCCTCCACTTT; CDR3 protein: CASRDWEDSPLHF
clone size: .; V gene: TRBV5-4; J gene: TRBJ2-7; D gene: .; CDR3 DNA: TGTGCCAGCAGACAAGGGGGGGTTCGGGTAAACAACGAGCAGTACTTC; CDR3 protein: CASRQGGVRVNNEQYF
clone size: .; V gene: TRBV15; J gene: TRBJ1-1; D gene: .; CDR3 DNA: TGTGCCACCAGCCCCCCTTCTAAGAGGACTGAAGCTTTCTTT; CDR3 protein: CATSPPSKRTEAFF
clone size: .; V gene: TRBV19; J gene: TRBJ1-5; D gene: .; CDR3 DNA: TGTGCCAGTAGTACCCCCGGGGGGGCTAGCAATCAGCCCCAGCATTTT; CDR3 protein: CASSTPGGASNQPQHF
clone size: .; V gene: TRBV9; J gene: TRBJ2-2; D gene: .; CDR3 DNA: TGTGCCAGCAGCGGCGGCCGTGGGAGAGCGAACACCGGGGAGCTGTTTTTT; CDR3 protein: CASSGGRGRANTGELFF
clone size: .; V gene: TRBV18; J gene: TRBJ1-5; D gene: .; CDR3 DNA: TGTGCCAGCTCACCAAGGGGGGGCAGCAATCAGCCCCAGCATTTT; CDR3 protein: CASSPRGGSNQPQHF
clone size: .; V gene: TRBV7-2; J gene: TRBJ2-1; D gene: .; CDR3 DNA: TGTGCCAGCAGCTTAGTAGGGAGCACCTACAATGAGCAGTTCTTC; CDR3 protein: CASSLVGSTYNEQFF
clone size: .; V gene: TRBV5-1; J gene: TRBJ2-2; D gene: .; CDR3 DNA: TGCGCCAGCAGCCGGACTGAGGACACCGGGGAGCTGTTTTTT; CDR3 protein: CASSRTEDTGELFF
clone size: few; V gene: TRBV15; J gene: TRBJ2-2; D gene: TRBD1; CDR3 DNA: TGTGCCACCAGCGTGGGACAGGGGGCGGAGGAGCTGTTTTTT; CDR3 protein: CATSVGQGAEELFF
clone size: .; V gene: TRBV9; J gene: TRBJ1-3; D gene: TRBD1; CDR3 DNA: TGTGCCAGCAGCGTAGGGACAGGGAGAAACACCATATATTTT; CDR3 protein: CASSVGTGRNTIYF
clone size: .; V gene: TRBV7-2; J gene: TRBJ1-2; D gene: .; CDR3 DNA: TGTGCCAGCAGCGCGACTAACTATGGCTACACCTTC; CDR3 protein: CASSATNYGYTF
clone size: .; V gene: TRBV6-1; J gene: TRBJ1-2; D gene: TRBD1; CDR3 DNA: TGTGCCAGCAGGCCCGGGACAGACTATGGCTACACCTTC; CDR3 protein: CASRPGTDYGYTF
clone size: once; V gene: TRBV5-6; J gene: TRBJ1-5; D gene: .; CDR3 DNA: TGTGCCAGCAGCTTGGACAGGTATAGCAATCAGCCCCAGCATTTT; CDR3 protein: CASSLDRYSNQPQHF
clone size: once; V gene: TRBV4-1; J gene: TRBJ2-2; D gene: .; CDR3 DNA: TGCGCCAGCAGCCAAGATTCAGGGATCGCGAACACCGGGGAGCTGTTTTTT; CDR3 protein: CASSQDSGIANTGELFF
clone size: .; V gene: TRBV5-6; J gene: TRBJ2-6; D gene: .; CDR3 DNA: TGTGCCAGCAGCACTCCGGGGGCCAACGTCCTGACTTTC; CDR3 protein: CASSTPGANVLTF
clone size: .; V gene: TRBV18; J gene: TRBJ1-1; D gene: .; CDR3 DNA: TGTGCCAGCTCTTTCGGGCAGGGGACTGAAGCTTTCTTT; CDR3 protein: CASSFGQGTEAFF
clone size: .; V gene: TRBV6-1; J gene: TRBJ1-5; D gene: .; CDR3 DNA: TGTGCCAGCGCCCGCGGCGGCTTAGAGGGTCAGCCCCAGCATTTT; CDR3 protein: CASARGGLEGQPQHF
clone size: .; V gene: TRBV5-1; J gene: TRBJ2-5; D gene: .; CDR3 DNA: TGCGCCAGCAGCTTGAGGGGCAGCTATCAAGAGACCCAGTACTTC; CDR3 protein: CASSLRGSYQETQYF
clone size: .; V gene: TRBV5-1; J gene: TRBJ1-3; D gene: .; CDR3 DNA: TGCGCCAGCAGCCCCGGTGTGGTGTTGGGAAACACCATATATTTT; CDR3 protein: CASSPGVVLGNTIYF
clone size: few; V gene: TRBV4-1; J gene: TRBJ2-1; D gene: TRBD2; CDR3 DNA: TGCGCCAGCAGCCCACTAGCGGGGGGGCCCAATGAGCAGTTCTTC; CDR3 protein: CASSPLAGGPNEQFF
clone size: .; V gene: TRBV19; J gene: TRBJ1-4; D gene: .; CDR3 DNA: TGTGCCAGTAGTACCGCCAGCTCGGGTAATGAAAAACTGTTTTTT; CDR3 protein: CASSTASSGNEKLFF
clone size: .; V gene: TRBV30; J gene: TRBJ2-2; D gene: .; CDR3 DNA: TGTGCCTGGAGTGCGGTTTTCGCCGGGGAGCTGTTTTTT; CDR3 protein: CAWSAVFAGELFF
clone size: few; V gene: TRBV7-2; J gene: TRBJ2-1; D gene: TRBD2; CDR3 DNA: TGTGCCAGCAGCAGCGGGGGGGAGCAGTTCTTC; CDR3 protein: CASSSGGEQFF
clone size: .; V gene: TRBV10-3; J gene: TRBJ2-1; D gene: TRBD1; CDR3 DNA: TGTGCCAGCATCCGGGACAGGGGGCCTGGTGAGCAGTTCTTC; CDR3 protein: CASIRDRGPGEQFF
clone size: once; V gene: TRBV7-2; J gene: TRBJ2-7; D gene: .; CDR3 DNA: TGTGCCAGCAGCTTAGCGCAGGGGTCGCAGTACTTC; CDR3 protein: CASSLAQGSQYF
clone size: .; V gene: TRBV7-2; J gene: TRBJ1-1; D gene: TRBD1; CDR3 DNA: TGTGCCAGCAGCCGACAGGGCTCCCTTGGGGCTTTCTTT; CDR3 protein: CASSRQGSLGAFF
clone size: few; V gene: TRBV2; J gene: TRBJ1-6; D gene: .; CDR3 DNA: TGTGCCAGCCTTGCGACAGTAGATTCACCCCTCCACTTT; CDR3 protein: CASLATVDSPLHF
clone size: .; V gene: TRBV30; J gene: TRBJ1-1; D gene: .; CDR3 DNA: TGTGCCTGGACGAAAGGGGGGGGCACTGAAGCTTTCTTT; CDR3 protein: CAWTKGGGTEAFF
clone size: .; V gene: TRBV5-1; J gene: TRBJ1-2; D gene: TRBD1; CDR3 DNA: TGCGCCAGCAGGGGACAGGGCTCGAGAGGCTACACCTTC; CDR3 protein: CASRGQGSRGYTF
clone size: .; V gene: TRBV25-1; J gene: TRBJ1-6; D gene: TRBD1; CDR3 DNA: TGTGCCAGCAGCCAAGACAGGGGCACCTATAATTCACCCCTCCACTTT; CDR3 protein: CASSQDRGTYNSPLHF
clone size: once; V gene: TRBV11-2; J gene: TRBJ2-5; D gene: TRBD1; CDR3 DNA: TGTGCCAGCAGCTCCCGGACAGGAACGGAGACCCAGTACTTC; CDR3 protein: CASSSRTGTETQYF
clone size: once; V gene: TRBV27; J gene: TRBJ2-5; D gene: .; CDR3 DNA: TGTGCCAGCAGACCAAAGGACAGCCCCCGCCAAGAGACCCAGTACTTC; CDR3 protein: CASRPKDSPRQETQYF
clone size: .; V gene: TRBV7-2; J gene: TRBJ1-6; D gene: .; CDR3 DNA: TGTGCCAGCAGCCGCTCGGGGAGCTCCTATAATTCACCCCTCCACTTT; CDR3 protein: CASSRSGSSYNSPLHF
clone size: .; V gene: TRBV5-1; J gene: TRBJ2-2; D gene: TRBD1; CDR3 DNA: TGCGCCAGCAGCCGACAACAGGGGGTCACCGGGGAGCTGTTTTTT; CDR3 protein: CASSRQQGVTGELFF
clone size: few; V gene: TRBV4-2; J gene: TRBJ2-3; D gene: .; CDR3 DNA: TGTGCCAGCAGCGTAAAGCTGCCTAGCACAGATACGCAGTATTTT; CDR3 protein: CASSVKLPSTDTQYF
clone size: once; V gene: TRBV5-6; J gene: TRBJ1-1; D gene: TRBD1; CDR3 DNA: TGTGCCAGCAGCTGGAGTGGACAGGCCAACACTGAAGCTTTCTTT; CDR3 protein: CASSWSGQANTEAFF
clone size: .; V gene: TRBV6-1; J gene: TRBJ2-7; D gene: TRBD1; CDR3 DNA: TGTGCCAGCAGTGTTCTCCCGGGACAGCTAGACTACGAGCAGTACTTC; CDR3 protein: CASSVLPGQLDYEQYF